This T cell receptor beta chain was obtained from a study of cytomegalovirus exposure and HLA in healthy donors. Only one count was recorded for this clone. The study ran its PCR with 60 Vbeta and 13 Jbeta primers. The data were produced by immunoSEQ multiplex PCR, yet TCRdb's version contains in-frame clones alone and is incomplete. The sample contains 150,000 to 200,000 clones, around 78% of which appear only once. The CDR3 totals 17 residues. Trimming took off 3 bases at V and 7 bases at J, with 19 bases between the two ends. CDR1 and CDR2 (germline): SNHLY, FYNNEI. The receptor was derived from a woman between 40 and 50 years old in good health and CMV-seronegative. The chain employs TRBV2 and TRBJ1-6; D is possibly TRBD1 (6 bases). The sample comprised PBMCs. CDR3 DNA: TGTGCCAGCAGTGAGAGACAGGCTCTAATAATGAATTCACCCCTCCACTTT. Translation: CASSERQALIMNSPLHF.